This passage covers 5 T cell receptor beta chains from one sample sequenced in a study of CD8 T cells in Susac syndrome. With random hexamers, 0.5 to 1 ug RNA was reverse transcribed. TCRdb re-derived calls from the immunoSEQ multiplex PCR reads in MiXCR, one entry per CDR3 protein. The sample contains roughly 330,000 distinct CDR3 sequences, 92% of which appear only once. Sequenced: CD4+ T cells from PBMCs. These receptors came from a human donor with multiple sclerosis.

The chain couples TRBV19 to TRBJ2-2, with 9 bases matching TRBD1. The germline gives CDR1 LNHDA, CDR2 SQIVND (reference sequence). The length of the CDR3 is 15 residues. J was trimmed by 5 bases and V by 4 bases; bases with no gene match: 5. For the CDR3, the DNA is TGTGCCAGTAGTAGGGACAGGGAGAGGACCGGGGAGCTGTTTTTT. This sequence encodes CASSRDRERTGELFF.

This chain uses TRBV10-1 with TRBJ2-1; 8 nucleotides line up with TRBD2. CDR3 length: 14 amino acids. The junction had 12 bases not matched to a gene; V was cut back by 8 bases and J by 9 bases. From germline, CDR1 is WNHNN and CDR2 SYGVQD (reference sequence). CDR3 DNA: TGCGCCAGCCAGGGATCGGGGGGGCCTAGTGAGCAGTTCTTC. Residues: CASQGSGGPSEQFF.

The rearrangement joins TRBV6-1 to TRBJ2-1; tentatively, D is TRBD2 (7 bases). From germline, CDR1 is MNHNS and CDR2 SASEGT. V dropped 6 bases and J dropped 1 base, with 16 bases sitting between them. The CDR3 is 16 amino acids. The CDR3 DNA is TGTGCCAGCAGAGGGGGGGAGCGGAGGTCCTACAATGAGCAGTTCTTC. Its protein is CASRGGERRSYNEQFF.

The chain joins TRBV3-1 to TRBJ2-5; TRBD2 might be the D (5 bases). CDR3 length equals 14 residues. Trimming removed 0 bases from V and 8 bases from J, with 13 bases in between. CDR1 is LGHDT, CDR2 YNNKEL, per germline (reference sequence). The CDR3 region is CASSQDGGGETQYF. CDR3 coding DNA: TGTGCCAGCAGCCAAGATGGCGGAGGAGAAACCCAGTACTTC.

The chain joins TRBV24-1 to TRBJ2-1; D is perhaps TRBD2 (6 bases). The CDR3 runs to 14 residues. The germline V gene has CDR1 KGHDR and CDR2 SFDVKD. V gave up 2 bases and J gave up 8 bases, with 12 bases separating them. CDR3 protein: CATSDSGGPDEQFF. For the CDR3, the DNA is TGTGCCACCAGTGATTCCGGAGGGCCGGATGAGCAGTTCTTC.